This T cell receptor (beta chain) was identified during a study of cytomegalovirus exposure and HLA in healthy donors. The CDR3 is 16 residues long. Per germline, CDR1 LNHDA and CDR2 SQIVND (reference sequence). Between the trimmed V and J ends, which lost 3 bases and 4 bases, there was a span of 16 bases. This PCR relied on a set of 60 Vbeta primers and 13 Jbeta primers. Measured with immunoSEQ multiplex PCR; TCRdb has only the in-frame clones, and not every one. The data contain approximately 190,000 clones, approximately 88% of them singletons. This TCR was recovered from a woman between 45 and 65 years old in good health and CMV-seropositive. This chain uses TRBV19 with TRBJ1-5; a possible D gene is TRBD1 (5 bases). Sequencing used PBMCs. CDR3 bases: TGTGCCAGTAGTATCCTGGGCCGGGGGGAAAATCAGCCCCAGCATTTT. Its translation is CASSILGRGENQPQHF.